This TCR beta chain was recovered during a study of cytomegalovirus exposure and HLA in healthy donors. Findings and caveats of the study: The authors later found most CMV-associated TCR beta chains appeared HLA-restricted. By HLA locus, TCR association rates varied in a later analysis, with DRB1 showing the most and HLA-C the fewest.

As regards this clone: The antigen is unknown.

The length of the CDR3 is 14 residues. V lost 0 bases and J 4 bases, leaving 8 bases between the germline ends. Germline CDR1 and CDR2: LGHNA and YNFKEQ. The PCR employed 60 Vbeta primers together with 13 Jbeta primers. Sequencing used immunoSEQ multiplex PCR; TCRdb keeps in-frame clones, though not all of them. The sample carries 90,000 to 150,000 clones, approximately 77% recorded once. The V gene is TRBV4-2, the J gene TRBJ2-3, with D unclear. The sequence came from a man aged 45-65 years in good health and CMV-seropositive. Sequences were obtained from PBMCs. CDR3 residues: CASSQDPAADTQYF. For the CDR3, the DNA is TGTGCCAGCAGCCAAGATCCGGCGGCAGATACGCAGTATTTT.